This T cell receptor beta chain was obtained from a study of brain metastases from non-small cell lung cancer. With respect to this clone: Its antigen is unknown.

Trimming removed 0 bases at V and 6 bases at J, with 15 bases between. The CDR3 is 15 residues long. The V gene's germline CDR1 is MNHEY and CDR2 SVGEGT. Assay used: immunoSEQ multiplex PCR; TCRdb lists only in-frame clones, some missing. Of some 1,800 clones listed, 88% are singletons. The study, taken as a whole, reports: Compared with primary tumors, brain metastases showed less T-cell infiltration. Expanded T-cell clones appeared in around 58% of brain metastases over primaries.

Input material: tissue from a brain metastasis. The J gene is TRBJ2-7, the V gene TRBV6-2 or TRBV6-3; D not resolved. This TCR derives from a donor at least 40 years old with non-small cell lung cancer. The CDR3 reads CASSYSSVTASEQYF. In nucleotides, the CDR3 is TGTGCCAGCAGTTACTCGTCCGTGACTGCCTCCGAGCAGTACTTC.